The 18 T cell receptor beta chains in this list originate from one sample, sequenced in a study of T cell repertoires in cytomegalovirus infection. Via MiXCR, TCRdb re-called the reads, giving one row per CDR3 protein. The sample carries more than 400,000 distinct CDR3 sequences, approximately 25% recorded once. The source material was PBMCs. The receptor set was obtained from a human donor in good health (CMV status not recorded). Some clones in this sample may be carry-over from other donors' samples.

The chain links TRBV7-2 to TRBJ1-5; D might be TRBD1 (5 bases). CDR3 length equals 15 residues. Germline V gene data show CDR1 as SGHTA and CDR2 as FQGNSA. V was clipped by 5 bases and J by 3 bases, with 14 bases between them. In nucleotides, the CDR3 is TGTGCCAGCAGCCCAGATGGGGGTCCCAATCAGCCCCAGCATTTT. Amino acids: CASSPDGGPNQPQHF.

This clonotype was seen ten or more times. CDR3 DNA sequence: TGTGCCAGTAGTATGGAAGGGAACTATGGCTACACCTTC. It is translated as CASSMEGNYGYTF. This sequence joins TRBV19 and TRBJ1-2; D not certain. Looked up from germline, CDR1 is LNHDA and CDR2 is SQIVND (reference sequence). Trimming took off 3 bases at V and 2 bases at J, with 7 bases between the two ends. This CDR3 comprises 13 residues.

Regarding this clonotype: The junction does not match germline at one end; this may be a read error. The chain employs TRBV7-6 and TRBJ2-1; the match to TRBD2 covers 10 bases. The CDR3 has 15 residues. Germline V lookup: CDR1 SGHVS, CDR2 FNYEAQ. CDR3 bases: TGTGCTAGCAGCTATACTAGCGGGACAAACAATGAGCAGTTCTTC. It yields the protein CASSYTSGTNNEQFF.

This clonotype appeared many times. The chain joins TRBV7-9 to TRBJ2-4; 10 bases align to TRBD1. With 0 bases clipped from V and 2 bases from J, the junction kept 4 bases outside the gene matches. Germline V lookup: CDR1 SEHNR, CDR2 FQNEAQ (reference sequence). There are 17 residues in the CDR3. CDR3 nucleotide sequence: TGTGCCAGCAGCTTAGCGGGACAGGGGTGGACCAAAAACATTCAGTACTTC. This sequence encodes CASSLAGQGWTKNIQYF.

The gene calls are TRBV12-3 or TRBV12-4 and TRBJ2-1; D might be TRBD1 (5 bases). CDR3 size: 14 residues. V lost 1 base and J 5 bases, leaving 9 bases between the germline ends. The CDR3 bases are TGTGCCAGCAGTTTAGTGGGGCACGACAATGAGCAGTTCTTC. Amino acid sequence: CASSLVGHDNEQFF.

The DNA of the CDR3 is TGTGCCAGTAGTATTCGCGGACAGGGCAATCCACCCCTCCACTTT. It codes for CASSIRGQGNPPLHF. V gene TRBV19 combines with J gene TRBJ1-6; TRBD1 aligns across 8 bases. The CDR3 is 15 amino acids. Germline V gene lookup returns CDR1 LNHDA and CDR2 SQIVND (reference sequence). The V gene end was trimmed by 3 bases and the J gene end by 11 bases; junction bases not matched to a gene: 9. Variable domain in full (rest from reference TRBV19 and TRBJ1-6): DGGITQSPKYLFRKEGQNVTLSCEQNLNHDAMYWYRQDPGQGLRLIYYSQIVNDFQKGDIAEGYSVSREKKESFPLTVTSAQKNPTAFYLCASSIRGQGNPPLHFGNGTRLTVT.

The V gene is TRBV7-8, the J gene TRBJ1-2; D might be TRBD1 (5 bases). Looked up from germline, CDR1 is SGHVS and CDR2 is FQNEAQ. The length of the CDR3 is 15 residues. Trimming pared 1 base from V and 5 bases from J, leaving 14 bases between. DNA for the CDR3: TGTGCCAGCAGCTTAGACAGGTTCGGGAATTATGGCTACACCTTC. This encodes CASSLDRFGNYGYTF.

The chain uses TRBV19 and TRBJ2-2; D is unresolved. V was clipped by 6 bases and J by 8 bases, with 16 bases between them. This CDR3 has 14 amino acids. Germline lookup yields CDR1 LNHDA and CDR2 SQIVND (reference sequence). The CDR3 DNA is TGTGCCAGTAGGAGACCAGGCGAAGCAGGGGAGCTGTTTTTT. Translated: CASRRPGEAGELFF.

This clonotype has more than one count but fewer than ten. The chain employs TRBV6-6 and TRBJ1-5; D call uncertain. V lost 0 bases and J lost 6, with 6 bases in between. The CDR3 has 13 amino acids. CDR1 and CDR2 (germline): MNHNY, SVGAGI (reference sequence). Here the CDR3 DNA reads TGTGCCAGCAGTTACTCGATTAGTCAGCCCCAGCATTTT. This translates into CASSYSISQPQHF.

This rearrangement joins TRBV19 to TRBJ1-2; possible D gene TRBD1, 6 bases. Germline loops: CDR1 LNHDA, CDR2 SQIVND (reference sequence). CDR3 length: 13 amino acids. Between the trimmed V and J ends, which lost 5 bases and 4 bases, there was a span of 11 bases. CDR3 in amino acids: CASSPTDSYGYTF. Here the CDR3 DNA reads TGTGCCAGTAGTCCTACGGACAGCTATGGCTACACCTTC.

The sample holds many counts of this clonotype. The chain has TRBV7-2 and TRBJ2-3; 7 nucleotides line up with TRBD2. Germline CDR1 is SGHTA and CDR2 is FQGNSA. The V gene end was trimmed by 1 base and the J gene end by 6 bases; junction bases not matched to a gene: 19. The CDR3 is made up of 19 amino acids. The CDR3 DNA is TGTGCCAGCAGCTTAGGGATACCTATAGGCGGGAGCTTTTGGGATACGCAGTATTTT. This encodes CASSLGIPIGGSFWDTQYF.

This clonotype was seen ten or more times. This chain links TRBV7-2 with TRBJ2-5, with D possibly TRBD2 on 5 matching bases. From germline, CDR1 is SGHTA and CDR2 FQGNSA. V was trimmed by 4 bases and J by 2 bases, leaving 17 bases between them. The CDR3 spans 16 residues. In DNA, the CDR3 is TGTGCCAGCAGCTCCCCCGGGGTGGGTGAGCAAGAGACCCAGTACTTC. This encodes CASSSPGVGEQETQYF.

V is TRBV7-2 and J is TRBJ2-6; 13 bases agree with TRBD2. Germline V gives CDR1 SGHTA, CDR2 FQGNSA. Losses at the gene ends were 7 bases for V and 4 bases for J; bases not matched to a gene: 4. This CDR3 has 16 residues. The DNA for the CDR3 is TGTGCCAGCATACTAGCGGGAGGGCCAGGGGCCAACGTCCTGACTTTC. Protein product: CASILAGGPGANVLTF.

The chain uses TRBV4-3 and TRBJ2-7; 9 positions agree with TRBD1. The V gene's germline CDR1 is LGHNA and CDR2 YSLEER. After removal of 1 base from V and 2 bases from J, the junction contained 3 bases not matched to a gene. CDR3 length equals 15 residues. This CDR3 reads CASSQGQGGAYEQYF. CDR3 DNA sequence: TGCGCCAGCAGCCAAGGACAGGGGGGCGCCTACGAGCAGTACTTC.

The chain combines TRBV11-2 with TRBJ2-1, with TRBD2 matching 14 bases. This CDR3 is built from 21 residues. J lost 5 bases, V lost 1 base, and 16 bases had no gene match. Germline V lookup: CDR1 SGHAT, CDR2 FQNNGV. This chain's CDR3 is CASSLGWGGTSGRLKDNEQFF. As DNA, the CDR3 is TGTGCCAGCAGCTTAGGATGGGGTGGGACTAGCGGGAGACTCAAAGACAATGAGCAGTTCTTC.

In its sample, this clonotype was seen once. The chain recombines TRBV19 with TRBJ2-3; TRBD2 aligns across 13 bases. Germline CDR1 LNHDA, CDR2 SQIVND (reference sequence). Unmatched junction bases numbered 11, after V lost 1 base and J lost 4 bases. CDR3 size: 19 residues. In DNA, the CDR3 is TGTGCCAGTAGTATAGTACCCTGGACTAGCGGGAGTGGCCCAGATACGCAGTATTTT. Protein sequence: CASSIVPWTSGSGPDTQYF.

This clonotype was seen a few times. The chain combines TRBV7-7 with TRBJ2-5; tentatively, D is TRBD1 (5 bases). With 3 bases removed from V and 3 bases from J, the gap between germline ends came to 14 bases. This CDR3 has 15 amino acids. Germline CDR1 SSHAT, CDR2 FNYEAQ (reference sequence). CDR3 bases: TGTGCCAGCAGCTTTAGACAGCAAGGGAAAGAGACCCAGTACTTC. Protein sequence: CASSFRQQGKETQYF.

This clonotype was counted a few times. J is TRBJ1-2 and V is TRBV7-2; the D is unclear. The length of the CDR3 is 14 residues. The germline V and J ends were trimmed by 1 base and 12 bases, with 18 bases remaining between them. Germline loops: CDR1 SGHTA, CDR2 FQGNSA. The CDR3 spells CASSLEALLYGDTF. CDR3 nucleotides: TGTGCCAGCAGCTTAGAGGCGCTTCTATACGGAGACACCTTC.